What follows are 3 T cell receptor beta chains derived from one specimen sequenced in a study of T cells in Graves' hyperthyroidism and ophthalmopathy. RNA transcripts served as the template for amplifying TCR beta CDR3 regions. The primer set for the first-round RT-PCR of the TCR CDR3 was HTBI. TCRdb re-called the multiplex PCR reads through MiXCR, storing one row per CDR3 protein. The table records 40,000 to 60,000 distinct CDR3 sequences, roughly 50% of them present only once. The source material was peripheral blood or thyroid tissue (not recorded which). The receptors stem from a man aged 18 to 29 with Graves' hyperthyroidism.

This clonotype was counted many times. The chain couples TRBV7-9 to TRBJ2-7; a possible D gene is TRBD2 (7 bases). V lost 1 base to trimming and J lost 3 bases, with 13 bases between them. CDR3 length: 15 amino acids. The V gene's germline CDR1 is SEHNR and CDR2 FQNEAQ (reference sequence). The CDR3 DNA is TGTGCCAGCAGCTTAGACAGGGACTATATCTACGAGCAGTACTTC. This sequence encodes CASSLDRDYIYEQYF.

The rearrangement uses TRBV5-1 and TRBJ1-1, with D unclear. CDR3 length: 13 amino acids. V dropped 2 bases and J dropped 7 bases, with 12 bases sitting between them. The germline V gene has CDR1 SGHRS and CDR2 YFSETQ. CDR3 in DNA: TGCGCCAGCAGCTTCGATCGGGCAAGTGAAGCTTTCTTT. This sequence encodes CASSFDRASEAFF.

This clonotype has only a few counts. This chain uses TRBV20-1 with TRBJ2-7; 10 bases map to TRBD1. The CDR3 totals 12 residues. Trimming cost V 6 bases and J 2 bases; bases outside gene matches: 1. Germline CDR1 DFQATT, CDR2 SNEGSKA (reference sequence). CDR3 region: CSAGTGAYEQYF. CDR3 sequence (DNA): TGCAGTGCCGGGACAGGGGCCTACGAGCAGTACTTC.